These T cell receptor beta chains were read from a single sample in a study of Graves' ophthalmopathy and Graves' hyperthyroidism. TCRdb called the multiplex PCR reads again in MiXCR, with one record for every CDR3 protein. The sample records about 1.1 million distinct CDR3 sequences, about 36% being singletons. The sample comprised peripheral blood or thyroid tissue (not recorded which). The receptors originated from an adult man with Graves' hyperthyroidism. The CDR3 runs from the conserved cysteine through the conserved F or W. The order of the fields is D gene, V gene, clone size, J gene, CDR3 DNA, CDR3 protein. A D gene is named only where the DNA matches it firmly. Some rows mark clone size as missing; the rest say once, few, many or name a class of expanded clone.

d_call: -
v_call: TRBV7-2
clone_size: many
j_call: TRBJ2-5
cdr3_nt: TGTGCCAGCAGCTCGGGGCGAGAGACCCAGTACTTC
cdr3_aa: CASSSGRETQYF

d_call: -
v_call: TRBV9
clone_size: few
j_call: TRBJ1-3
cdr3_nt: TGTGCCAGCAGCGAGGGACGGTCGCACTCTGGAAACACCATATATTTT
cdr3_aa: CASSEGRSHSGNTIYF

d_call: -
v_call: TRBV19
clone_size: many
j_call: TRBJ1-4
cdr3_nt: TGTGCCACTTCTGAGGACCCTGGTGGCGGAAAACTGTTTTTT
cdr3_aa: CATSEDPGGGKLFF

d_call: -
v_call: TRBV29-1
clone_size: many
j_call: TRBJ2-5
cdr3_nt: TGCAGCGTTGAAGGAGGAAAAGAGACCCAGTACTTC
cdr3_aa: CSVEGGKETQYF

d_call: -
v_call: TRBV19
clone_size: -
j_call: TRBJ1-1
cdr3_nt: TGTGCCAGTAGTATTCCCGATTCGGGAAACACTGAAGCTTTCTTT
cdr3_aa: CASSIPDSGNTEAFF

d_call: -
v_call: TRBV7-3
clone_size: few
j_call: TRBJ2-2
cdr3_nt: TGTGCCAGCAGCAAAAACCCCCCCCCGGTCACCGGGGAGCTGTTTTTT
cdr3_aa: CASSKNPPPVTGELFF

d_call: -
v_call: TRBV12-3/TRBV12-4
clone_size: many
j_call: TRBJ1-5
cdr3_nt: TGTGCCAGCAGAAGTACAGCTCAGCCCCAGCATTTT
cdr3_aa: CASRSTAQPQHF

d_call: -
v_call: TRBV29-1
clone_size: -
j_call: TRBJ2-1
cdr3_nt: TGCAGCGTTCACCGATGGGTTGGGGAGCAGTTCTTC
cdr3_aa: CSVHRWVGEQFF

d_call: -
v_call: TRBV4-2
clone_size: few
j_call: TRBJ2-2
cdr3_nt: TGTGCCAGCGCATTATCTAGCACCGGGGAGCTGTTTTTT
cdr3_aa: CASALSSTGELFF

d_call: TRBD1
v_call: TRBV12-3/TRBV12-4
clone_size: many
j_call: TRBJ2-7
cdr3_nt: TGTGCCAGCAGTAAGACAGGGGGCTGGGACGAGCAGTACTTC
cdr3_aa: CASSKTGGWDEQYF

d_call: TRBD2
v_call: TRBV2
clone_size: -
j_call: TRBJ2-5
cdr3_nt: TGTGCCAGCAGTGTGGGACTAGGGCGACAGTACTTC
cdr3_aa: CASSVGLGRQYF

d_call: -
v_call: TRBV15
clone_size: once
j_call: TRBJ2-5
cdr3_nt: TGTGCCACCAGCAGCTTAGTCGTCGGGGCCACCTCACAAGAGACCCAGTACTTC
cdr3_aa: CATSSLVVGATSQETQYF

d_call: TRBD2
v_call: TRBV7-9
clone_size: -
j_call: TRBJ2-2
cdr3_nt: TGTGCCAGCAGCTTAACGACTAGCGGGGACACCGGGGAGCTGTTTTTT
cdr3_aa: CASSLTTSGDTGELFF

d_call: -
v_call: TRBV20-1
clone_size: -
j_call: TRBJ1-4
cdr3_nt: TGCAGTGCTAGAGGGGGGGGGGCGGATGAAAAACTGTTTTTT
cdr3_aa: CSARGGGADEKLFF

d_call: TRBD1
v_call: TRBV20-1
clone_size: -
j_call: TRBJ2-7
cdr3_nt: TGCAGTGCGGGCCGGGACAGGAGTTTCGCGCAGTACTTC
cdr3_aa: CSAGRDRSFAQYF

d_call: TRBD1
v_call: TRBV11-2
clone_size: -
j_call: TRBJ1-1
cdr3_nt: TGTGCCAGCAGCCCACAGGGGGCTTTCTTT
cdr3_aa: CASSPQGAFF

d_call: TRBD1
v_call: TRBV12-3/TRBV12-4
clone_size: many
j_call: TRBJ1-1
cdr3_nt: TGTGCCAGCAAGACAGGGTTTGGAGCTTTCTTT
cdr3_aa: CASKTGFGAFF

d_call: -
v_call: TRBV7-2
clone_size: many
j_call: TRBJ1-2
cdr3_nt: TGTGCCAGCAGCTCTACCAGATCGGGCTACACCTTC
cdr3_aa: CASSSTRSGYTF

d_call: -
v_call: TRBV11-3
clone_size: many
j_call: TRBJ2-5
cdr3_nt: TGTGCCAGCAGCTTGCGGAACCAAGAGACCCAGTACTTC
cdr3_aa: CASSLRNQETQYF

d_call: TRBD1
v_call: TRBV29-1
clone_size: -
j_call: TRBJ2-7
cdr3_nt: TGCAGCGTCCTCGAGACAGGGAGCGAGCAGTACTTC
cdr3_aa: CSVLETGSEQYF

d_call: TRBD2
v_call: TRBV27
clone_size: -
j_call: TRBJ2-7
cdr3_nt: TGTGCCAGCAACACAGCGGGGGCCTCCTACGAGCAGTACTTC
cdr3_aa: CASNTAGASYEQYF

d_call: -
v_call: TRBV7-9
clone_size: -
j_call: TRBJ2-7
cdr3_nt: TGTGCCAGCAGCCAGGGGGGGCGGAAGGAGCAGTACTTC
cdr3_aa: CASSQGGRKEQYF

d_call: TRBD1
v_call: TRBV7-9
clone_size: many
j_call: TRBJ2-7
cdr3_nt: TGTGCCAGCAGTTCCTTCCAGACAGGGAGCTCCTACGAGCAGTACTTC
cdr3_aa: CASSSFQTGSSYEQYF